Detailed here is one TCR beta chain. As yet, its antigen is unknown. Autoimmune disease history or systemic immunosuppression led to patient exclusion. The data belong to a study of OX40 agonist ivuxolimab in advanced cancers. Study overall: Therapy given before enrollment (anti-PD-1, anti-PD-L1 or anti-CTLA-4) was allowed, and roughly 42% had some. Regarding the study as a whole: Researchers report that CD8+ T cells had, on average, more expanded clones than CD4+.

Libraries were prepared by immunoSEQ multiplex PCR; TCRdb keeps only in-frame clonotypes and omits some of them. The sample lists around 86,000 clones, 75% to 90% seen once, with 0.38% in the top ten. This CDR3 is 14 amino acids long. Germline V gene lookup returns CDR1 MNHEY and CDR2 SVGAGI. Trimming left V 5 bases short and J 6 bases short, with 14 bases between. Material: CD4+ or CD8+ T cells sorted from blood, obtained in a trial of the OX40 agonist ivuxolimab. This receptor was identified in an adult with an advanced solid tumor such as melanoma, head and neck, liver or kidney cancer. V usage is TRBV6-5 and J usage is TRBJ1-5; a weak D match, TRBD1 (5 bases). DNA of the CDR3: TGTGCCAGCAGTGCCAGGGTCCTGGGTCAGCCCCAGCATTTT. Protein: CASSARVLGQPQHF.